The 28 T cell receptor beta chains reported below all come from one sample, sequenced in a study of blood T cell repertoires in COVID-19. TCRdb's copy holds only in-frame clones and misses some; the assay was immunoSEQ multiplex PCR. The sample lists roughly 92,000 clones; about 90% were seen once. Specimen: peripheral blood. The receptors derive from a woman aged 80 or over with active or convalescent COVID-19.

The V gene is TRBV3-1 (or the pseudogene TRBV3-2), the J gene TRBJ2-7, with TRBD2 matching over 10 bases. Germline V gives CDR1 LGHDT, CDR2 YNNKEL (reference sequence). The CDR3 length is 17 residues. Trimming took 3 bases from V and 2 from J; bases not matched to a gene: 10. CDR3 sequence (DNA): TGTGCCAGCAGCCAGAGGCCTAGCGGGAGCCCCACCTACGAGCAGTACTTC. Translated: CASSQRPSGSPTYEQYF.

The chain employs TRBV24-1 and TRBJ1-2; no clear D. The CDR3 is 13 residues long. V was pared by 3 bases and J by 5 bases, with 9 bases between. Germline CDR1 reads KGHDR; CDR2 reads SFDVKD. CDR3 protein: CATSDPVSYGYTF. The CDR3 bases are TGTGCCACCAGTGATCCAGTGTCTTATGGCTACACCTTC.

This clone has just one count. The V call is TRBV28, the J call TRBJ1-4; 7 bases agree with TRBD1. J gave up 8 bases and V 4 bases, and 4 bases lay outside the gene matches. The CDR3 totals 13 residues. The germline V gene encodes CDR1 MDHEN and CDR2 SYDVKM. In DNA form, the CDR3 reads TGTGCCAGCAGTTCCGGGACAGACGAAAAACTGTTTTTT. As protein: CASSSGTDEKLFF.

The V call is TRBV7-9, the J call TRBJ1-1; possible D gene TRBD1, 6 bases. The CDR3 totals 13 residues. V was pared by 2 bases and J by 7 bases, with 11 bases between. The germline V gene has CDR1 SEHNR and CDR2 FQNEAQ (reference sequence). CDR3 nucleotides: TGTGCCAGCAGCTTAAAGGGGGAAAGTGAAGCTTTCTTT. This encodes CASSLKGESEAFF.

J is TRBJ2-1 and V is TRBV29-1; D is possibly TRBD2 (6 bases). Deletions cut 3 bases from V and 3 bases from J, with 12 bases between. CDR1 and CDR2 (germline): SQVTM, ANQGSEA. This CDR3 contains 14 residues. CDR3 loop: CSVELALSYNEQFF. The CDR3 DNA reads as TGCAGCGTTGAGCTAGCGCTGAGCTACAATGAGCAGTTCTTC.

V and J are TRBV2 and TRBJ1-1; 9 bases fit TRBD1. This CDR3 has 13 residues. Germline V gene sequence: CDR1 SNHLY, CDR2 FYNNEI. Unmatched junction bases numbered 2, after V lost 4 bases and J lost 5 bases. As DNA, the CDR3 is TGTGCCAGCAGTGGACAGGGGGGGACTGAAGCTTTCTTT. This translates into CASSGQGGTEAFF.

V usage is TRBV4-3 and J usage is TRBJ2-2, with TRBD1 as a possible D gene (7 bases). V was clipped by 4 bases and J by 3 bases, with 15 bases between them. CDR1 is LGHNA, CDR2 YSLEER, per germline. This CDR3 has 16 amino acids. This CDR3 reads CASSPEGGQHTGELFF. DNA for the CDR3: TGCGCCAGCAGCCCTGAGGGGGGACAGCACACCGGGGAGCTGTTTTTT.

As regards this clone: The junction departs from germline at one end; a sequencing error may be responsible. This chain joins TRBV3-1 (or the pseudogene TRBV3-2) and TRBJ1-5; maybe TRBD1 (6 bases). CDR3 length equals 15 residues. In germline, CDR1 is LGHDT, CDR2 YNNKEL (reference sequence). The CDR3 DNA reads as TGTGCCAGCAGCCAAGATGGGGGGGGCAACCAGCCCCAGCATTTT. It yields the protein CASSQDGGGNQPQHF.

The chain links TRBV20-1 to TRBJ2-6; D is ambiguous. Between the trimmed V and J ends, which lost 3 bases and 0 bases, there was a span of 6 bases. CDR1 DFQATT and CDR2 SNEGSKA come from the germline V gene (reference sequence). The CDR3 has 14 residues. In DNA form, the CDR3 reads TGCAGTGCTAGTGTTCTCTCTGGGGCCAACGTCCTGACTTTC. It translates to CSASVLSGANVLTF.

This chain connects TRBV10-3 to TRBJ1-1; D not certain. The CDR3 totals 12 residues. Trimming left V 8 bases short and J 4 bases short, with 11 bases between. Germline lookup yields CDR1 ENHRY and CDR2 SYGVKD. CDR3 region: CAIGEEATEAFF. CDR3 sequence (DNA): TGTGCCATCGGCGAGGAGGCCACTGAAGCTTTCTTT.

In nucleotides, the CDR3 is TGCGCCAGCAGCACCGGTGGGACAGGGTCCCACGAGCAGTACTTC. This codes for CASSTGGTGSHEQYF. The gene calls are TRBV5-1 and TRBJ2-7; 9 bases agree with TRBD1. V lost 4 bases, J lost 5 bases, and 10 bases stayed unmatched. CDR1 is SGHRS, CDR2 YFSETQ, per germline. The CDR3 has 15 residues.

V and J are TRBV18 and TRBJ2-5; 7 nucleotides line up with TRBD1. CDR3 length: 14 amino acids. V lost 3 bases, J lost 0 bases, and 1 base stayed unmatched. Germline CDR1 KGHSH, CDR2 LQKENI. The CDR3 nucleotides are TGTGCCAGCTCACCCGGGACAGACCAAGAGACCCAGTACTTC. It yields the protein CASSPGTDQETQYF.

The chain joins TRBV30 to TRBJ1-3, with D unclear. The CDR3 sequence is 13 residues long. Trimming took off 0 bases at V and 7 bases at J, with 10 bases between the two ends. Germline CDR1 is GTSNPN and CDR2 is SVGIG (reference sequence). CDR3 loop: CAWSVIAANTIYF. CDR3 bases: TGTGCCTGGAGTGTGATCGCGGCGAACACCATATATTTT.

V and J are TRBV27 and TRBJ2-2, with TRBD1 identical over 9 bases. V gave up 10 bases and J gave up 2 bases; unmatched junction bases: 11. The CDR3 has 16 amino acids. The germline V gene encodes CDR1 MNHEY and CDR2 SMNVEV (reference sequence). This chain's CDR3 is CATSWGTGRNTGELFF. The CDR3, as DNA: TGTGCCACCTCCTGGGGGACAGGGCGAAACACCGGGGAGCTGTTTTTT.

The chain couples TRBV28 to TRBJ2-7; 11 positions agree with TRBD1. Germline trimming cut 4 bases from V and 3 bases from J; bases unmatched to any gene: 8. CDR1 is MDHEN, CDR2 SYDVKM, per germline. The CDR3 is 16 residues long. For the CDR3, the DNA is TGTGCCAGCAGTTCTCCGTCGGGGACAGGGGGCTACGAGCAGTACTTC. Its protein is CASSSPSGTGGYEQYF.

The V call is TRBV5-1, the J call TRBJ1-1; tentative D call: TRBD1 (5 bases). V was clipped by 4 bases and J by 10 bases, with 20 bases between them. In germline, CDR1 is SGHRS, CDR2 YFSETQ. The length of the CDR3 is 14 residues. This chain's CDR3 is CASSIGPPRGAAFF. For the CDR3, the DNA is TGCGCCAGCAGCATTGGCCCTCCCCGTGGGGCAGCTTTCTTT. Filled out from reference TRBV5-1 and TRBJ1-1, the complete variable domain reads KAGVTQTPRYLIKTRGQQVTLSCSPISGHRSVSWYQQTPGQGLQFLFEYFSETQRNKGNFPGRFSGRQFSNSRSEMNVSTLELGDSALYLCASSIGPPRGAAFFGQGTRLTVV.

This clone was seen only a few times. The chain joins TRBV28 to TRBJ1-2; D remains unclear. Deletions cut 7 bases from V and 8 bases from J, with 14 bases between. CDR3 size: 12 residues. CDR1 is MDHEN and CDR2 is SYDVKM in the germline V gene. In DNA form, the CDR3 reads TGTGCCAGCAAATCGCAGGTTGGGGGCTACACCTTC. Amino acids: CASKSQVGGYTF.

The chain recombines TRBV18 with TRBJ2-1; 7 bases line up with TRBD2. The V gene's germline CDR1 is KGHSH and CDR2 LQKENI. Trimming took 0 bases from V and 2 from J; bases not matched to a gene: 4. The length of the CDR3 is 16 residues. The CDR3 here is CASSPPGGVPYNEQFF. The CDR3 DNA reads TGTGCCAGCTCACCACCGGGAGGGGTACCCTACAATGAGCAGTTCTTC.

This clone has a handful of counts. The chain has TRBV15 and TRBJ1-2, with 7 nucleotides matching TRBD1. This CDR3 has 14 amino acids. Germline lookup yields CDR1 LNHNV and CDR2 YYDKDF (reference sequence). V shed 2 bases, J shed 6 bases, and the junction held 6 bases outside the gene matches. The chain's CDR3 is CATSRTLDRDGYTF. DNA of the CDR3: TGTGCCACCAGCAGAACCCTAGACAGGGATGGCTACACCTTC.

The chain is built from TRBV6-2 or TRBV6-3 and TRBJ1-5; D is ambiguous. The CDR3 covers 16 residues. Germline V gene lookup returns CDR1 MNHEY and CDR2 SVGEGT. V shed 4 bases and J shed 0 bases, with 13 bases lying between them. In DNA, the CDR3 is TGTGCCAGCAGTTCCCGGGGAGTCTTTAGCAATCAGCCCCAGCATTTT. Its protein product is CASSSRGVFSNQPQHF.

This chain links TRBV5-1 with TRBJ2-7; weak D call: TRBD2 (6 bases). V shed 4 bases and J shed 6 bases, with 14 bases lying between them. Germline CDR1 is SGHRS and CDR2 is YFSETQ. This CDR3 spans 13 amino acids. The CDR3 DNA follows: TGCGCCAGCAGCCCCGGACTAAGTCTCGAGCAGTACTTC. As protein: CASSPGLSLEQYF.

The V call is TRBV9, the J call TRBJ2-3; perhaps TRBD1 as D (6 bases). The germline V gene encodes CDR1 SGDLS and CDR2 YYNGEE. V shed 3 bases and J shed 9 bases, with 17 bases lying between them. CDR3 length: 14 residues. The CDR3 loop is CASSDHTGSGTQYF. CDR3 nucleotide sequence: TGTGCCAGCAGCGACCACACAGGGTCCGGGACGCAGTATTTT.

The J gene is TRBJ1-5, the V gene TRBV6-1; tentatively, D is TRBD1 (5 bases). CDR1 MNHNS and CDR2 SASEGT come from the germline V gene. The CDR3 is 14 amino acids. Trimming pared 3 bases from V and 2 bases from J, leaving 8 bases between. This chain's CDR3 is CASSDRVGNQPQHF. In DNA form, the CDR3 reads TGTGCCAGCAGTGACAGGGTCGGCAATCAGCCCCAGCATTTT.

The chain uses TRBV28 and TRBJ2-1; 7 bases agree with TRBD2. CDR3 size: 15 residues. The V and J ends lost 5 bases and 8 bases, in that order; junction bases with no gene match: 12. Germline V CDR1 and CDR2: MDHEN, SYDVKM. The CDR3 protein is CASSKPGGSTDEQFF. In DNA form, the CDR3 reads TGTGCCAGCAGTAAGCCTGGCGGGAGCACCGATGAGCAGTTCTTC.

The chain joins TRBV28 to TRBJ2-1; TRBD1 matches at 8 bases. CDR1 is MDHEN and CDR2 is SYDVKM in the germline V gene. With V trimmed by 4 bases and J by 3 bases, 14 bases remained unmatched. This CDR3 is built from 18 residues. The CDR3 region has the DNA TGTGCCAGCAGTTCCAGGCATACCTCCGGGACAGGCTACAATGAGCAGTTCTTC. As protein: CASSSRHTSGTGYNEQFF.

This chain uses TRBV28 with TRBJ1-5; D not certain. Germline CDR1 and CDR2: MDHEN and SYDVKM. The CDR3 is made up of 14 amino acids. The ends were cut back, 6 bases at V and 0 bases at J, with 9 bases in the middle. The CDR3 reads CASRPAYSNQPQHF. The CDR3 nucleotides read TGTGCCAGCAGGCCTGCCTATAGCAATCAGCCCCAGCATTTT. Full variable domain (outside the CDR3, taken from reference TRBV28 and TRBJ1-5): DVKVTQSSRYLVKRTGEKVFLECVQDMDHENMFWYRQDPGLGLRLIYFSYDVKMKEKGDIPEGYSVSREKKERFSLILESASTNQTSMYLCASRPAYSNQPQHFGDGTRLSIL.

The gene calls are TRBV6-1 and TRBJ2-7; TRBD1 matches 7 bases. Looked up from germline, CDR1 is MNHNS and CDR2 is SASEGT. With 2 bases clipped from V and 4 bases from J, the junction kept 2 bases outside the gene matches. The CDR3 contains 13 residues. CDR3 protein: CASSEIRGYEQYF. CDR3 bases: TGTGCCAGCAGTGAAATCAGGGGGTACGAGCAGTACTTC.

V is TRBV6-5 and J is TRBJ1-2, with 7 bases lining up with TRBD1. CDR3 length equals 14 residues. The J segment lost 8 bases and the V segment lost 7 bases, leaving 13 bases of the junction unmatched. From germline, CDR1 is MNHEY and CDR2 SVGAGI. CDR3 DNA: TGTGCCAGCACCCTCCAAGCAGACAGGGACGGCTACACCTTC. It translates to CASTLQADRDGYTF.